This passage covers 19 T cell receptor beta chains from one sample sequenced in a study of blood T cell repertoires in COVID-19. Sequenced by immunoSEQ multiplex PCR; TCRdb stores in-frame clones only, minus some. The sample holds 490,000 or so clones; around nine tenths are singletons and the top ten take roughly 8%. The specimen sequenced was PBMCs or T cells enriched from blood (not recorded which). The receptors shown here come from a woman between 55 and 75 years old who had recovered from COVID-19.

This clone was seen a few times. The gene calls are TRBV10-2 and TRBJ2-7, with D perhaps TRBD1 (5 bases). Germline V CDR1 and CDR2: WSHSY, SAAADI. Trimming shortened V by 0 bases and J by 0 bases, and 9 bases separated the two germline ends. This CDR3 has 15 amino acids. CDR3 bases: TGCGCCAGCAGTGAGTCATCAGGGAACTCCTACGAGCAGTACGTC. It codes for CASSESSGNSYEQYV.

This chain links TRBV30 with TRBJ1-4, with D perhaps TRBD1 (6 bases). Trimming stripped 1 base from V and 9 bases from J, with 12 bases between. The length of the CDR3 is 13 residues. CDR1 and CDR2 (germline): GTSNPN, SVGIG (reference sequence). CDR3 amino acids: CAWSEGDTQKLFF. The DNA of the CDR3 is TGTGCCTGGAGTGAAGGGGACACCCAAAAACTGTTTTTT.

This chain connects TRBV12-5 to TRBJ1-4; a weak D match, TRBD1 (5 bases). The V end was cut by 3 bases, the J end by 5 bases, with 7 bases between. This CDR3 has 13 amino acids. CDR1 LGHNT and CDR2 FRNRAP come from the germline V gene. CDR3 bases: TGTGCTAGTGGTTTCGGGGGAAATGAAAAACTGTTTTTT. The encoded protein is CASGFGGNEKLFF.

J is TRBJ1-2 and V is TRBV19; D remains ambiguous. The CDR3 sequence is 14 residues long. Trimming took off 5 bases at V and 5 bases at J, with 15 bases between the two ends. Germline V gives CDR1 LNHDA, CDR2 SQIVND (reference sequence). CDR3 in amino acids: CASSLRASGYGYTF. CDR3 DNA sequence: TGTGCCAGTAGTCTCCGCGCCTCAGGATATGGCTACACCTTC.

The CDR3 is CASSIDRLRYEQYV. The DNA of the CDR3 is TGTGCCAGCAGCATAGACAGATTACGCTACGAGCAGTACGTC. The rearrangement joins TRBV11-2 to TRBJ2-7; TRBD1 might be the D (5 bases). Germline V CDR1 and CDR2: SGHAT, FQNNGV. There are 14 residues in the CDR3.

This chain links TRBV12-5 with TRBJ1-4; D not certain. Germline CDR1 LGHNT, CDR2 FRNRAP. Trimming removed 7 bases from V and 6 bases from J, with 12 bases in between. The CDR3 has 13 amino acids. Here the CDR3 reads CASAPHLYEKLFF. CDR3 nucleotides: TGTGCTAGTGCTCCCCACTTATATGAAAAACTGTTTTTT.

This clone was recorded only once. The sample carries other DNA sequences with the same CDR3. This chain connects TRBV12-3 or TRBV12-4 to TRBJ1-2; D gene ambiguous. Trimming took off 4 bases at V and 2 bases at J, with 5 bases between the two ends. The CDR3 is 12 amino acids. The CDR3: CASSSENYGYTF. CDR3 bases: TGTGCCAGCAGTTCGGAGAACTATGGCTACACCTTC.

The gene calls are TRBV7-9 and TRBJ2-3; D unclear. This CDR3 contains 14 residues. From germline, CDR1 is SEHNR and CDR2 FQNEAQ (reference sequence). V lost 4 bases and J 2 bases, leaving 10 bases between the germline ends. CDR3 region: CASSSSYLTDTQYF. CDR3 sequence (DNA): TGTGCCAGCAGCTCGTCCTACCTCACAGATACGCAGTATTTT.

The chain combines TRBV12-5 with TRBJ2-7; possibly TRBD1 for D (6 bases). V was cut by 0 bases and J by 10 bases, with 25 bases left in between. The germline gives CDR1 LGHNT, CDR2 FRNRAP. The CDR3 loop spans 17 amino acids. The CDR3, as DNA: TGTGCTAGTGGTTTGGTACTATTCTGCAGGGGAGATCGAGACCAGTACTTC. Translation gives CASGLVLFCRGDRDQYF.

This clone was observed many times. CDR3 amino acids: CASGPGGRNSPLHF. CDR3 bases: TGTGCTAGTGGTCCAGGGGGAAGGAATTCACCCCTCCACTTT. This chain uses TRBV12-5 with TRBJ1-6; 7 nucleotides align to TRBD1. The germline gives CDR1 LGHNT, CDR2 FRNRAP. This CDR3 is 14 amino acids long. The J segment lost 7 bases and the V segment lost 5 bases, leaving 5 bases of the junction unmatched.

The V gene is TRBV10-2, the J gene TRBJ1-6, with TRBD1 identical over 8 bases. Germline V gene sequence: CDR1 WSHSY, CDR2 SAAADI. V shed 3 bases and J 7 bases; nucleotides not matched to a gene: 8. The CDR3 loop spans 16 amino acids. Here the CDR3 DNA reads TGCGCCAGCAGTGATACCGGGACAGGAGCCAATTCACCCCTCCACTTT. Translating gives CASSDTGTGANSPLHF.

This chain joins TRBV5-1 and TRBJ2-2; the match to TRBD1 covers 7 bases. The CDR3 has 14 amino acids. V lost 4 bases, J lost 3 bases, and 3 bases stayed unmatched. Germline V gives CDR1 SGHRS, CDR2 YFSETQ. The CDR3 loop is CASSGTEYTGELFF. The CDR3 coding sequence is TGCGCCAGCAGCGGGACAGAATACACCGGGGAGCTGTTTTTT.

The chain recombines TRBV6-5 with TRBJ1-2; D is possibly TRBD1 (5 bases). Germline V gene sequence: CDR1 MNHEY, CDR2 SVGAGI. The CDR3 is 15 residues long. Trimming left V 2 bases short and J 3 bases short, with 13 bases between. The CDR3 coding sequence is TGTGCCAGCAGTTACGGAGCCTTAGGGGACTATGGCTACACCTTC. Protein sequence: CASSYGALGDYGYTF.

The rearrangement joins TRBV5-1 to TRBJ1-1; no reliable D call. Germline V gene data show CDR1 as SGHRS and CDR2 as YFSETQ. This CDR3 region has 15 residues. The V end was cut by 0 bases, the J end by 7 bases, with 16 bases between. CDR3 loop: CASSLVGISSGEAFF. CDR3 DNA: TGCGCCAGCAGCTTGGTGGGGATTTCCAGCGGTGAAGCTTTCTTT.

V gene TRBV24-1 combines with J gene TRBJ1-1; 8 nucleotides align to TRBD1. Per the germline V gene, CDR1 is KGHDR and CDR2 is SFDVKD. This CDR3 is built from 15 residues. V lost 4 bases, J lost 4 bases, and 7 bases stayed unmatched. This CDR3 is CATSDRTGGSTEAFF. The CDR3 DNA is TGTGCCACCAGTGACCGAACAGGGGGATCCACTGAAGCTTTCTTT.

The rearrangement uses TRBV4-1 and TRBJ1-4; 9 bases are shared with TRBD1. Per the germline V gene, CDR1 is MGHRA and CDR2 is YSYEKL. The CDR3 contains 14 residues. J lost 8 bases, V lost 2 bases, and 3 bases had no gene match. CDR3 nucleotides: TGCGCCAGCAGCCAAAGGGGACAGGGAGAAAAACTGTTTTTT. This gives the protein CASSQRGQGEKLFF.

The chain links TRBV9 to TRBJ2-3; TRBD2 aligns across 8 bases. V was pared by 3 bases and J by 6 bases, with 9 bases of the junction left unmatched. The CDR3 sequence is 15 residues long. Germline V lookup: CDR1 SGDLS, CDR2 YYNGEE. The CDR3 loop reads CASSARLAIVDTQYF. DNA for the CDR3: TGTGCCAGCAGCGCTCGACTAGCGATAGTGGATACGCAGTATTTT.

J is TRBJ2-7 and V is TRBV19, with TRBD2 identical over 7 bases. The CDR3 spans 15 residues. CDR1 is LNHDA, CDR2 SQIVND, per germline (reference sequence). V trimming: 6 bases; J trimming: 6 bases; junction bases outside the gene matches: 14. For the CDR3, the DNA is TGTGCCAGTAGCTCCGAGGGAGGGAGGATCCGCGAGCAGTACTTC. It encodes CASSSEGGRIREQYF. The full variable domain, its missing parts supplied by reference TRBV19 and TRBJ2-7, is DGGITQSPKYLFRKEGQNVTLSCEQNLNHDAMYWYRQDPGQGLRLIYYSQIVNDFQKGDIAEGYSVSREKKESFPLTVTSAQKNPTAFYLCASSSEGGRIREQYFGPGTRLTVT.

The chain joins TRBV30 to TRBJ1-2; D may be TRBD1 (6 bases). The CDR3 totals 14 residues. The germline V gene encodes CDR1 GTSNPN and CDR2 SVGIG (reference sequence). With 0 bases removed from V and 3 bases from J, the gap between germline ends came to 11 bases. The CDR3 DNA reads TGTGCCTGGAGTGTGCGGGGGCCCTACTATGGCTACACCTTC. Its translation is CAWSVRGPYYGYTF.